This T cell receptor beta chain was profiled in a study of T-cell reconstitution after alpha-beta-depleted transplantation in children. The V gene's germline CDR1 is MNHEY and CDR2 SMNVEV (reference sequence). Trimming took 6 bases from V and 2 from J, leaving 11 bases between them. This CDR3 comprises 13 residues. A TCRbeta library incorporating unique molecular identifiers was prepared. TCRdb ran MiXCR on the PCR reads and lists one entry per CDR3 protein. The table records around 92,000 distinct CDR3 sequences, approximately 12% of them present only once. The J gene is TRBJ2-7, the V gene TRBV27; D is possibly TRBD1 (5 bases). The specimen comprised PBMCs from the stem cell graft donor, sampled from the stem cell graft. This sequence was found in a human donor who donated a stem cell graft to a child with inherited bone marrow failure. The CDR3 DNA is TGTGCCAGCAGGGCAGGGTTTACCTACGAGCAGTACTTC. Protein: CASRAGFTYEQYF.